Listed below are T cell receptor beta chains from one sample, sequenced in a study of beta chain features in type 1 diabetes. Only in-frame clones appear in the TCRdb table, and some are missing; sequencing was by immunoSEQ multiplex PCR. This table has around 180,000 clones, around 8% appearing once. Material for sequencing was central memory CD4+ T cells from blood. These receptor sequences come from a woman between 35 and 50 years old with type 1 diabetes. Both conserved end residues are part of each CDR3. Fields, in order: CDR3 length, J gene, clone size, V gene, CDR3 protein. Size is stated for part of the rows, as once, few or many counts, or as a class when the clone is expanded.

>16|TRBJ1-6|-|TRBV18
CASSTLGLAERAPLHF
>14|TRBJ2-3|few|TRBV5-6
CASGRLAGSDTQYF
>14|TRBJ1-5|few|TRBV2
CASSGPTSNQPQHF
>13|TRBJ2-4|-|TRBV6-1
CASRDVGGNIQYF
>18|TRBJ2-7|-|TRBV28
CASSLNLNLGTDYYEQYF
>11|TRBJ2-1|few|TRBV7-9
CASSPFSEQFF
>17|TRBJ2-1|few|TRBV5-4
CASSSRHGAGVLNEQFF
>13|TRBJ2-5|few|TRBV9
CASSVGLQETQYF
>11|TRBJ1-1|-|TRBV6-6
CASSPDRAAFF
>11|TRBJ2-5|few|TRBV18
CASSSQKTQYF
>18|TRBJ1-3|-|TRBV7-2
CASSFPGTGLGSGNTIYF
>15|TRBJ1-4|-|TRBV28
CASSQVGQGDEKLFF
>16|TRBJ2-2|few|TRBV11-2
CASSDTRRGTTGELFF
>12|TRBJ2-2|many|TRBV19
CASSIVAGELFF
>13|TRBJ1-5|-|TRBV5-4
CASSLDRNQPQHF
>15|TRBJ1-6|-|TRBV7-2
CASSLQGQNNSPLHF
>16|TRBJ2-7|-|TRBV7-3
CASSPTGTANSYEQYF
>18|TRBJ2-2|few|TRBV28
CASSRSGLAGERTGELFF
>13|TRBJ1-5|-|TRBV19
CASWGQINQPQHF
>16|TRBJ2-3|-|TRBV28
CASDSVSGGASDTQYF
>13|TRBJ1-1|-|TRBV10-3
CAISSLQGSEAFF
>17|TRBJ1-5|-|TRBV4-1
CASSQGQSISYNQPQHF
>14|TRBJ1-2|few|TRBV29-1
CSVEDLSGIGGYTF
>13|TRBJ1-2|few|TRBV27
CASSFTGDSIYTF
>11|TRBJ2-5|few|TRBV29-1
CSVGQGETQYF
>12|TRBJ2-5|many|TRBV29-1
CSGRDSEETQYF
>15|TRBJ2-3|-|TRBV5-1
CASSLNRRTTDTQYF
>15|TRBJ2-7|few|TRBV7-9
CASSHAGGGPHEQYF
>17|TRBJ2-3|many|TRBV7-2
CASSLVAGLAGGDTQYF